One sample yielded the 4 T cell receptor beta chains listed below, sequenced in a study of cytomegalovirus exposure and HLA in healthy donors. Clones were read by immunoSEQ multiplex PCR, and TCRdb kept only the in-frame ones, dropping some. The data show some 200,000 clones, with about 80% seen just once and roughly 2.8% held by the top ten. The sequenced sample was PBMCs. Receptors originate from a woman in her late teens or twenties in good health and CMV-seropositive.

This clone was picked up a small number of times. The chain has TRBV5-8 and TRBJ1-2; possibly TRBD1 for D (5 bases). Germline loops: CDR1 SGHTS, CDR2 YDEGEE. Trimming removed 5 bases from V and 4 bases from J, with 12 bases in between. The CDR3 totals 13 residues. This chain's CDR3 is CASRSGQGYGYTF. The CDR3 DNA sequence: TGTGCCAGCAGGTCTGGACAAGGCTATGGCTACACCTTC.

This clone has just one count. The CDR3 does not end in the conserved phenylalanine or tryptophan, so this is likely a read error. No DNA is shown, since the ends of the CDR3 on it are uncertain; the CDR3 is the one TCRdb lists. The chain recombines TRBV7-9 with TRBJ2-6; the D call in the table, TRBD1, was not verified against the DNA. Counting both end residues, the CDR3 totals 12 amino acids. Germline V gives CDR1 SEHNR, CDR2 FQNEAQ (reference sequence). The chain's CDR3 is CASSLEAGPNHL.

J is TRBJ2-2 and V is TRBV23-1; 7 positions match TRBD2. TRBV23-1 carries the ORF label, with uncertain function. CDR3 length: 16 amino acids. J gave up 6 bases and V 1 base, and 8 bases lay outside the gene matches. Here the CDR3 reads CASSQLRGGLAGELFF. The CDR3 coding sequence is TGCGCCAGCAGTCAATTACGGGGAGGGTTGGCCGGGGAGCTGTTTTTT.

CDR3 coding DNA: TGTGCCAGCAGTATCGACAGGGGTTATCAGCCCCAGCATTTT. Residues: CASSIDRGYQPQHF. This chain uses TRBV6-6 with TRBJ1-5; 8 bases map to TRBD1. Germline V lookup: CDR1 MNHNY, CDR2 SVGAGI (reference sequence). The CDR3 consists of 14 residues. The V segment lost 5 bases and the J segment 5 bases; nucleotides outside the gene matches: 5.